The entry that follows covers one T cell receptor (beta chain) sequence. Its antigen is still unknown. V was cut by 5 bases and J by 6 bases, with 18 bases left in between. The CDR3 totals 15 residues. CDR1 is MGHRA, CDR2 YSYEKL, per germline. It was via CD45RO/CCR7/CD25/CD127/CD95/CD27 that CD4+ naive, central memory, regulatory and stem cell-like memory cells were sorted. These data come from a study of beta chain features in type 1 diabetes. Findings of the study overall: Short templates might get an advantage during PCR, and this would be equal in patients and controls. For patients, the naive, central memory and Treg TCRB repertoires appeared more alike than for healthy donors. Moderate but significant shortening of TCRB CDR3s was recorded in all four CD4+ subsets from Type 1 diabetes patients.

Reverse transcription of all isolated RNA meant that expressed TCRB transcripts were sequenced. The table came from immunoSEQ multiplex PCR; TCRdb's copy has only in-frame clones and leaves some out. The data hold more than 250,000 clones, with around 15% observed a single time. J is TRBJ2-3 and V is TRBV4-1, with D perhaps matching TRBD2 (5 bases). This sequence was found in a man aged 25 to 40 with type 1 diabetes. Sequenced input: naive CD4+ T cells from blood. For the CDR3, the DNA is TGCGCCAGCAGCATCCACACGTTGGCGGGTGATACGCAGTATTTT. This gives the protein CASSIHTLAGDTQYF.